Below are 29 T cell receptor beta chains sequenced from a single sample in a study of T cell repertoires in cytomegalovirus infection. TCRdb re-derived calls from the reads in MiXCR, one entry per CDR3 protein. The table shows 450,000 to 650,000 distinct CDR3 sequences, with about 40% occurring only once. These TCRs are of unknown antigen specificity. Here the sequenced sample was cultured PBMCs, taken from culture after CMV antigen stimulation. Source of these receptors: a human donor in good health (CMV status not recorded). Some clones in this sample may be carry-over from other donors' samples.

In this sample, this clonotype turned up a few times. This chain joins TRBV4-2 and TRBJ2-5; D is unclear. The CDR3 has 15 residues. Trimming took off 0 bases at V and 1 base at J, with 9 bases between the two ends. Per germline, CDR1 LGHNA and CDR2 YNFKEQ. The CDR3 bases are TGTGCCAGCAGCCAAGATGGGCCCGGCCAAGAGACCCAGTACTTC. Translation: CASSQDGPGQETQYF.

The sample holds a few counts of this clonotype. This chain uses TRBV10-3 with TRBJ2-3; a possible D gene is TRBD2 (5 bases). This CDR3 comprises 15 residues. Germline loops: CDR1 ENHRY, CDR2 SYGVKD. V shed 4 bases and J shed 6 bases, with 17 bases lying between them. The CDR3 here is CAISGKRNLPDTQYF. In DNA, the CDR3 is TGTGCCATCAGTGGAAAGCGGAATCTACCTGATACGCAGTATTTT.

This clonotype was counted at least ten times. The chain carries TRBV11-2 and TRBJ2-7, with D unclear. The V end was cut by 5 bases, the J end by 0 bases, with 11 bases between. This CDR3 has 14 residues. Germline V lookup: CDR1 SGHAT, CDR2 FQNNGV. This CDR3 is CASSNKQSSYEQYF. The CDR3 DNA reads as TGTGCCAGCAGCAACAAACAGAGCTCCTACGAGCAGTACTTC.

The chain carries TRBV19 and TRBJ1-6, with D possibly TRBD1 on 5 matching bases. Trimming took off 5 bases at V and 18 bases at J, with 17 bases between the two ends. The CDR3 is 12 residues long. Germline V gene sequence: CDR1 LNHDA, CDR2 SQIVND (reference sequence). This CDR3 is CASSAQSGRHHF. DNA for the CDR3: TGTGCCAGTAGTGCTCAATCAGGGCGCCACCACTTT. The entire variable domain, with the rest obtained from reference TRBV19 and TRBJ1-6, is as follows: DGGITQSPKYLFRKEGQNVTLSCEQNLNHDAMYWYRQDPGQGLRLIYYSQIVNDFQKGDIAEGYSVSREKKESFPLTVTSAQKNPTAFYLCASSAQSGRHHFGNGTRLTVT.

The sample holds many counts of this clonotype. This chain joins TRBV7-8 and TRBJ2-1, with D perhaps TRBD2 (6 bases). CDR1 and CDR2 (germline): SGHVS, FQNEAQ. The length of the CDR3 is 16 residues. The V gene lost 5 bases and the J gene lost 5 bases, with 19 bases spanning the gap. CDR3 in amino acids: CASSRTSASVHNEQFF. The CDR3 DNA sequence: TGTGCCAGCAGCAGGACATCGGCTAGCGTACACAATGAGCAGTTCTTC.

The chain couples TRBV2 to TRBJ1-1; unclear D gene. The CDR3 extends over 13 amino acids. Germline-derived CDR1 and CDR2 are SNHLY and FYNNEI. V lost 1 base, J lost 3 bases, and 6 bases lay in between. The CDR3 nucleotides are TGTGCCAGCAGTGAAGGACGGGACACTGAAGCTTTCTTT. This sequence encodes CASSEGRDTEAFF.

V is TRBV15 and J is TRBJ2-1; D not certain. Germline CDR1 is LNHNV and CDR2 is YYDKDF (reference sequence). Trimming shortened V by 5 bases and J by 8 bases, and 22 bases separated the two germline ends. This CDR3 region has 16 residues. For the CDR3, the DNA is TGTGCCACCAGCTCCCCCCATGAGGCGTCGTTCGATGAGCAGTTCTTC. Its translation is CATSSPHEASFDEQFF.

The chain combines TRBV10-3 with TRBJ1-5, with D possibly being TRBD1 (5 bases). Trimming removed 2 bases at V and 2 bases at J, with 13 bases between. Germline CDR1 and CDR2: ENHRY and SYGVKD. The CDR3 sequence is 16 residues long. CDR3 sequence (DNA): TGTGCCATCAGTGAGGGTGCGGGGCTGGGCAATCAGCCCCAGCATTTT. It encodes CAISEGAGLGNQPQHF.

This clonotype came up a few times. V gene TRBV7-2 combines with J gene TRBJ2-7, with D possibly TRBD1 on 8 matching bases. V gave up 4 bases and J gave up 7 bases, with 20 bases separating them. The CDR3 contains 15 residues. Germline V gene lookup returns CDR1 SGHTA and CDR2 FQGNSA. CDR3 loop: CASSSQGGARWEQYF. As DNA, the CDR3 is TGTGCCAGCAGCTCACAGGGGGGGGCGCGCTGGGAGCAGTACTTC.

A few counts support this clonotype. J is TRBJ2-7 and V is TRBV19; D might be TRBD2 (6 bases). Between the trimmed V and J ends, which lost 3 bases and 1 base, there was a span of 10 bases. Germline loops: CDR1 LNHDA, CDR2 SQIVND (reference sequence). This CDR3 spans 14 amino acids. CDR3 in DNA: TGTGCCAGTAGTATTCCGGGGAGGTCCTACGAGCAGTACTTC. Residues: CASSIPGRSYEQYF.

V usage is TRBV2 and J usage is TRBJ1-1, with D hard to call. The V gene's germline CDR1 is SNHLY and CDR2 FYNNEI. V gave up 3 bases and J gave up 8 bases, with 16 bases separating them. The CDR3 is 14 amino acids. CDR3 in DNA: TGTGCCAGCAGTGATGTTCTGTCGGGCTCCGAAGCTTTCTTT. It is translated as CASSDVLSGSEAFF.

This clonotype was detected many times. The chain recombines TRBV7-2 with TRBJ2-3; 9 positions agree with TRBD1. V shed 3 bases, J shed 3 bases, and the junction held 4 bases outside the gene matches. The CDR3 loop spans 15 amino acids. Germline values: CDR1 SGHTA, CDR2 FQGNSA. The CDR3 nucleotides are TGTGCCAGCAGCTTCCAGACAGGGGGGACAGATACGCAGTATTTT. Its protein product is CASSFQTGGTDTQYF.

The chain couples TRBV28 to TRBJ2-2, with D hard to call. The CDR3 contains 12 residues. Germline V gene sequence: CDR1 MDHEN, CDR2 SYDVKM. Trimming pared 7 bases from V and 3 bases from J, leaving 6 bases between. As DNA, the CDR3 is TGTGCCAGCAATACTTACACCGGGGAGCTGTTTTTT. This translates into CASNTYTGELFF.

In its sample, this clonotype was seen a few times. V gene TRBV7-2 combines with J gene TRBJ2-1; TRBD2 is a possible D gene (6 bases). Between the trimmed V and J ends, which lost 1 base and 4 bases, there was a span of 11 bases. The CDR3 contains 15 residues. Germline values: CDR1 SGHTA, CDR2 FQGNSA. CDR3 sequence (DNA): TGTGCCAGCAGCTTAGGCGGGACTCGGTACAATGAGCAGTTCTTC. This gives the protein CASSLGGTRYNEQFF.

The table lists this clonotype with a few counts. The V gene is TRBV12-3 or TRBV12-4, the J gene TRBJ2-1; the match to TRBD2 covers 11 bases. V lost 4 bases, J lost 9 bases, and 5 bases stayed unmatched. This CDR3 region has 14 residues. The CDR3 region has the DNA TGTGCCAGCAGTTCCCTCGGGACTAGCGGTGAGCAGTTCTTC. It yields the protein CASSSLGTSGEQFF.

The chain uses TRBV5-1 and TRBJ2-3; perhaps TRBD2 as D (5 bases). CDR3 length equals 15 residues. Germline V gene data show CDR1 as SGHRS and CDR2 as YFSETQ. The V end was cut by 1 base, the J end by 3 bases, with 12 bases between. CDR3: CASSLYLSGTDTQYF. The CDR3 coding sequence is TGCGCCAGCAGCTTGTATCTTTCGGGGACAGATACGCAGTATTTT.

V gene TRBV7-2 combines with J gene TRBJ2-7; D possibly corresponds to TRBD1 (8 bases). CDR1 and CDR2 (germline): SGHTA, FQGNSA. The V end was cut by 3 bases, the J end by 4 bases, with 16 bases between. The length of the CDR3 is 15 residues. CDR3: CASSFYRGEGYEQYF. CDR3 bases: TGTGCCAGCAGCTTTTACAGGGGGGAGGGATACGAGCAGTACTTC.

This clonotype has just a few counts. This chain connects TRBV7-9 to TRBJ2-7; D perhaps matches TRBD2 (5 bases). CDR1 is SEHNR, CDR2 FQNEAQ, per germline (reference sequence). The CDR3 extends over 14 amino acids. Deletions cut 5 bases from V and 6 bases from J, with 17 bases between. DNA for the CDR3: TGTGCCAGCAGCCCAATCGAGGGAGTTGGCGAGCAGTACTTC. Its translation: CASSPIEGVGEQYF.

The chain carries TRBV12-3 or TRBV12-4 and TRBJ2-3; D ambiguous. The CDR3 contains 14 residues. V lost 4 bases and J lost 6, with 14 bases in between. This chain's CDR3 is CASSWGSVEDTQYF. CDR3 DNA: TGTGCCAGCAGTTGGGGTAGTGTGGAGGATACGCAGTATTTT.

This chain joins TRBV20-1 and TRBJ2-3; D possibly matches TRBD1 or TRBD2 (7 bases each). CDR3 length: 14 residues. The germline V and J ends were trimmed by 3 bases and 2 bases, with 12 bases remaining between them. Germline V gene lookup returns CDR1 DFQATT and CDR2 SNEGSKA (reference sequence). CDR3 residues: CSASQGGDTDTQYF. The CDR3 DNA follows: TGCAGTGCTAGCCAGGGGGGGGACACAGATACGCAGTATTTT.

The rearrangement links TRBV12-3 or TRBV12-4 to TRBJ1-4, with no clear D. This CDR3 is 11 amino acids long. Trimming removed 3 bases at V and 14 bases at J, with 10 bases between. CDR3 sequence (DNA): TGTGCCAGCAGTTTCGGGGAACGGCTGTTTTTT. It specifies CASSFGERLFF.

A word on this clonotype: An end of the junction does not agree with germline; a read error may underlie this. V is TRBV7-2 and J is TRBJ1-6; D is undetermined. Germline V gene lookup returns CDR1 SGHTA and CDR2 FQGNSA. The CDR3 loop spans 12 amino acids. This chain's CDR3 is CATGSFNSPLHF. The CDR3 region has the DNA TGTGCGACCGGGTCCTTTAATTCACCCCTCCACTTT.

The gene calls are TRBV7-2 and TRBJ2-3; the D gene could be TRBD1 or TRBD2 (5 bases each). The CDR3 runs to 14 residues. V was cut by 11 bases and J by 0 bases, with 15 bases left in between. The germline CDR1 and CDR2 sequences are SGHTA and FQGNSA. In nucleotides, the CDR3 is TGTGCCGGCACCAGGGACCCTAGCACAGATACGCAGTATTTT. Translated, it gives CAGTRDPSTDTQYF.

The chain couples TRBV2 to TRBJ2-5; no firm D call. V lost 6 bases, J lost 0 bases, and 11 bases lay in between. This CDR3 contains 14 residues. CDR1 is SNHLY and CDR2 is FYNNEI in the germline V gene. CDR3 residues: CASRKGQYQETQYF. For the CDR3, the DNA is TGTGCCAGCAGGAAGGGCCAGTACCAAGAGACCCAGTACTTC.

The table lists this clonotype with a few counts. The chain uses TRBV7-9 and TRBJ2-7, with D possibly matching TRBD2 (5 bases). V lost 8 bases, J lost 7 bases, and 15 bases lay in between. CDR3 length: 12 residues. Germline V CDR1 and CDR2: SEHNR, FQNEAQ (reference sequence). CDR3 in DNA: TGTGCCAGCGGTAACGGTCCGGGGGAGCAGTACTTC. As protein: CASGNGPGEQYF.

This sequence joins TRBV6-2 or TRBV6-3 and TRBJ2-7, with D possibly being TRBD1 (5 bases). Germline CDR1 and CDR2: MNHEY and SVGEGT. The germline V and J ends were trimmed by 0 bases and 6 bases, with 12 bases remaining between them. The CDR3 has 14 residues. The DNA of the CDR3 is TGTGCCAGCAGTTACTCCGGCAGGGATGGCGAGCAGTACTTC. It yields the protein CASSYSGRDGEQYF.

This clonotype has only a few counts. This rearrangement joins TRBV11-3 to TRBJ2-1, with 12 bases that match TRBD1. The germline CDR1 and CDR2 sequences are SGHNT and YENEEA. Losses at the gene ends were 1 base for V and 8 bases for J; bases not matched to a gene: 3. There are 15 residues in the CDR3. The CDR3 protein is CASSLGGTGGYEQFF. CDR3 sequence (DNA): TGTGCCAGCAGCTTAGGAGGGACAGGGGGCTATGAGCAGTTCTTC. The whole variable domain, filled in from reference TRBV11-3 and TRBJ2-1, reads EAGVVQSPRYKIIEKKQPVAFWCNPISGHNTLYWYLQNLGQGPELLIRYENEEAVDDSQLPKDRFSAERLKGVDSTLKIQPAELGDSAVYLCASSLGGTGGYEQFFGPGTRLTVL.

The V call is TRBV4-1, the J call TRBJ2-3; D gene ambiguous. The germline V gene has CDR1 MGHRA and CDR2 YSYEKL. The CDR3 sequence is 13 residues long. V was clipped by 0 bases and J by 4 bases, with 5 bases between them. The CDR3 region is CASSQDLPDTQYF. The DNA of the CDR3 is TGCGCCAGCAGCCAAGATCTGCCAGATACGCAGTATTTT.

The chain uses TRBV19 and TRBJ1-2; possibly TRBD1 for D (5 bases). The CDR3 sequence is 14 residues long. CDR1 LNHDA and CDR2 SQIVND come from the germline V gene (reference sequence). The V and J ends lost 3 bases and 7 bases respectively, with 15 bases between them. Here the CDR3 reads CASSIGAAAGGYTF. DNA of the CDR3: TGTGCCAGTAGTATCGGGGCCGCCGCGGGTGGCTACACCTTC.